This T cell receptor beta chain derives from a study of blood T cell repertoires in COVID-19. Study context: Spain, Italy and the United States supplied samples that represented acute and convalescent COVID-19. T cells, B-cell-depleted T cells, or PBMCs supplied cDNA or gDNA.

With 3 bases removed from V and 0 bases from J, the gap between germline ends came to 16 bases. This CDR3 is built from 18 residues. From germline, CDR1 is SGDLS and CDR2 YYNGEE. Per the original data handling: Cell counts per sample came from amplifying reference gene primers. TCRdb's table, derived via immunoSEQ multiplex PCR, lists solely in-frame clones and lacks some. From that table come the V and J calls and clone size; the DNA was used to work out D and trimming. The sample carries some 130,000 clones, approximately 88% recorded once. The clonotype comes from a woman younger than 45 who had recovered from COVID-19. Sequencing was performed on peripheral blood. This chain uses TRBV9 with TRBJ2-6; D is possibly TRBD2 (5 bases). DNA of the CDR3: TGTGCCAGCAGCGCCACACCCCTCGGGGTCTCTGGGGCCAACGTCCTGACTTTC. Translation: CASSATPLGVSGANVLTF.